A single sample gave rise to the 22 T cell receptor beta chains below, sequenced in a study of blood T cell repertoires in COVID-19. Produced via immunoSEQ multiplex PCR; TCRdb's table is partial and in-frame only. The sample yields roughly 300,000 clones, nearly 90% seen once. Sample: peripheral blood. The receptors come from a woman in her 30s with COVID-19, enrolled during active disease.

The rearrangement uses TRBV7-9 and TRBJ2-5; D remains unclear. In germline, CDR1 is SEHNR, CDR2 FQNEAQ (reference sequence). This CDR3 has 15 residues. The V end lost 5 bases, the J end lost 4 bases, and 17 bases lay between the germline ends. Here the CDR3 DNA reads TGTGCCAGCAGCCGATCGACGGCGGTGTCAGAGACCCAGTACTTC. Encoded protein: CASSRSTAVSETQYF.

The CDR3 bases are TGTGCCAGCAGCCCACAGGGGTCTGATGGCTACACCTTC. Its translation: CASSPQGSDGYTF. The chain employs TRBV7-2 and TRBJ1-2, with TRBD1 matching 7 bases. The V segment lost 5 bases and the J segment 6 bases; nucleotides outside the gene matches: 6. From germline, CDR1 is SGHTA and CDR2 FQGNSA. There are 13 residues in the CDR3.

This chain uses TRBV6-6 with TRBJ1-5; 7 nucleotides line up with TRBD1. In germline, CDR1 is MNHNY, CDR2 SVGAGI (reference sequence). V trimming: 6 bases; J trimming: 1 base; junction bases outside the gene matches: 9. The CDR3 length is 16 residues. The CDR3 spells CASRPKGGSSNQPQHF. CDR3 in DNA: TGTGCCAGCAGGCCTAAAGGGGGCTCGAGCAATCAGCCCCAGCATTTT.

This chain uses TRBV27 with TRBJ1-5; D gene uncertain. In germline, CDR1 is MNHEY, CDR2 SMNVEV (reference sequence). V gave up 3 bases and J gave up 5 bases, with 14 bases separating them. The CDR3 is 15 amino acids. The CDR3 nucleotides are TGTGCCAGCAGTTTGGCCCCGGGAGCTCATCAGCCCCAGCATTTT. Its translation is CASSLAPGAHQPQHF.

The V call is TRBV2, the J call TRBJ1-2, with 7 bases identical to TRBD1. V was pared by 4 bases and J by 8 bases, with 7 bases of the junction left unmatched. CDR3 length: 13 residues. Germline V gene lookup returns CDR1 SNHLY and CDR2 FYNNEI. DNA of the CDR3: TGTGCCAGCAGTGCTTTGACAGGGAGAGGCTACACCTTC. It translates to CASSALTGRGYTF.

V and J are TRBV18 and TRBJ1-2; D is unresolved. V was shortened by 3 bases and J by 8 bases, with 13 bases between the two germline ends. The CDR3 is made up of 13 amino acids. From germline, CDR1 is KGHSH and CDR2 LQKENI. CDR3 nucleotides: TGTGCCAGCTCACCCGGTCAGGCCTGGGGCTACACCTTC. It yields the protein CASSPGQAWGYTF.

The chain links TRBV7-2 to TRBJ1-2; 7 nucleotides line up with TRBD1. The CDR3 is 14 residues long. Germline-derived CDR1 and CDR2 are SGHTA and FQGNSA. V lost 5 bases and J lost 3; bases outside the gene matches: 6. CDR3 region: CASSRGGQDYGYTF. DNA for the CDR3: TGTGCCAGCAGCAGGGGTGGACAGGACTATGGCTACACCTTC.

The V gene is TRBV7-9, the J gene TRBJ1-4; TRBD1 is a possible D gene (5 bases). Per the germline V gene, CDR1 is SEHNR and CDR2 is FQNEAQ (reference sequence). The germline V and J ends were trimmed by 4 bases and 3 bases, with 15 bases remaining between them. This CDR3 region has 16 residues. The CDR3 loop is CASSWDPGDPNEKLFF. In DNA, the CDR3 is TGTGCCAGCAGCTGGGACCCGGGGGACCCTAATGAAAAACTGTTTTTT.

This clone has only one observation. J is TRBJ2-3 and V is TRBV7-8; 7 bases map to TRBD1. CDR1 and CDR2 from the germline V gene are SGHVS and FQNEAQ. This CDR3 comprises 14 residues. After removal of 2 bases from V and 4 bases from J, the junction contained 3 bases not matched to a gene. For the CDR3, the DNA is TGTGCCAGCAGCTTACGGGACAGACCAGATACGCAGTATTTT. Protein product: CASSLRDRPDTQYF.

V usage is TRBV28 and J usage is TRBJ2-5; D gene ambiguous. CDR1 MDHEN and CDR2 SYDVKM come from the germline V gene. The CDR3 is 12 residues long. V was cut by 9 bases and J by 4 bases, with 12 bases left in between. Here the CDR3 DNA reads TGTGCCAGTAATAGTGTTGGAGAGACCCAGTACTTC. Residues: CASNSVGETQYF.

V is TRBV4-2 and J is TRBJ2-7, with a weak D call TRBD2 (6 bases). V was shortened by 0 bases and J by 0 bases, with 15 bases between the two germline ends. The germline CDR1 and CDR2 sequences are LGHNA and YNFKEQ. This CDR3 region has 17 residues. In DNA, the CDR3 is TGTGCCAGCAGCCAAGAATTGCGGGGCGTGAGCTCCTACGAGCAGTACTTC. It translates to CASSQELRGVSSYEQYF.

This rearrangement joins TRBV7-9 to TRBJ1-1; tentatively, D is TRBD1 (6 bases). The CDR3 runs to 16 residues. Germline values: CDR1 SEHNR, CDR2 FQNEAQ (reference sequence). The V end lost 4 bases, the J end lost 2 bases, and 17 bases lay between the germline ends. For the CDR3, the DNA is TGTGCCAGCAGCTCAAACTACAGGGCGACTAACACTGAAGCTTTCTTT. Protein product: CASSSNYRATNTEAFF. The full variable domain, completed using reference TRBV7-9 and TRBJ1-1, is DTGVSQNPRHKITKRGQNVTFRCDPISEHNRLYWYRQTLGQGPEFLTYFQNEAQLEKSRLLSDRFSAERPKGSFSTLEIQRTEQGDSAMYLCASSSNYRATNTEAFFGQGTRLTVV.

The rearrangement uses TRBV28 and TRBJ1-3; 7 nucleotides agree with TRBD1. The V segment lost 5 bases and the J segment 4 bases; nucleotides outside the gene matches: 5. The CDR3 has 14 residues. Germline V gene lookup returns CDR1 MDHEN and CDR2 SYDVKM. CDR3 residues: CASSSLGQGNTIYF. CDR3 coding DNA: TGTGCCAGCAGTAGTCTGGGACAGGGAAACACCATATATTTT.

V and J are TRBV18 and TRBJ2-2; 7 bases match TRBD1. The CDR3 is 15 amino acids. J gave up 5 bases and V 2 bases, and 5 bases lay outside the gene matches. In germline, CDR1 is KGHSH, CDR2 LQKENI. The chain's CDR3 is CASSPSTGVTGELFF. Here the CDR3 DNA reads TGTGCCAGCTCACCATCTACAGGGGTTACCGGGGAGCTGTTTTTT.

The chain combines TRBV11-2 with TRBJ1-1; no definite D call. The CDR3 runs to 15 residues. CDR1 SGHAT and CDR2 FQNNGV come from the germline V gene. V lost 2 bases to trimming and J lost 4 bases, with 14 bases between them. The CDR3 DNA reads as TGTGCCAGCAGCTTACTGAGGGCGATGGGCACTGAAGCTTTCTTT. Protein sequence: CASSLLRAMGTEAFF.

V is TRBV7-8 and J is TRBJ1-2; D may be TRBD1 (5 bases). The germline V gene has CDR1 SGHVS and CDR2 FQNEAQ. This CDR3 contains 14 residues. Trimming pared 5 bases from V and 5 bases from J, leaving 15 bases between. The CDR3 DNA reads as TGTGCCAGCAGCCTATATGGGGGGGAATATGGCTACACCTTC. Translation: CASSLYGGEYGYTF.

This chain connects TRBV11-2 to TRBJ1-1; D remains unclear. V was cut by 3 bases and J by 4 bases, with 12 bases left in between. Germline V gene sequence: CDR1 SGHAT, CDR2 FQNNGV. This CDR3 region has 14 residues. CDR3 loop: CASSLRFYGTEAFF. DNA of the CDR3: TGTGCCAGCAGCTTGAGGTTTTATGGCACTGAAGCTTTCTTT.

The chain carries TRBV6-6 and TRBJ1-2; a possible D gene is TRBD1 (5 bases). The germline V gene encodes CDR1 MNHNY and CDR2 SVGAGI (reference sequence). This CDR3 spans 14 amino acids. Trimming removed 5 bases from V and 4 bases from J, with 14 bases in between. CDR3 coding DNA: TGTGCCAGCAGTAGCCCGACAGCTATCTATGGCTACACCTTC. This codes for CASSSPTAIYGYTF.

The chain recombines TRBV28 with TRBJ1-4; no firm D call. CDR1 MDHEN and CDR2 SYDVKM come from the germline V gene. V lost 1 base, J lost 5 bases, and 11 bases lay in between. CDR3 length: 15 residues. As DNA, the CDR3 is TGTGCCAGCAGTTTATTTCGACATGTGAATGAAAAACTGTTTTTT. This sequence encodes CASSLFRHVNEKLFF.

The CDR3 loop reads CAATGGNQPQHF. The CDR3 coding sequence is TGTGCCGCAACAGGGGGGAATCAGCCCCAGCATTTT. The rearrangement links TRBV15 to TRBJ1-5; TRBD1 matches at 8 bases. This CDR3 spans 12 amino acids. Trimming removed 11 bases from V and 4 bases from J; junction bases left unmatched: 4. Germline-derived CDR1 and CDR2 are LNHNV and YYDKDF (reference sequence).

This chain connects TRBV6-2 or TRBV6-3 to TRBJ1-1, with unresolved D. Germline values: CDR1 MNHEY, CDR2 SVGEGT. CDR3 length: 14 residues. V was clipped by 2 bases and J by 4 bases, with 11 bases between them. CDR3 coding DNA: TGTGCCAGCAGTTACATCGGTTCGGGCACTGAAGCTTTCTTT. Its protein is CASSYIGSGTEAFF.

V usage is TRBV15 and J usage is TRBJ1-5; TRBD1 is a possible D gene (5 bases). CDR1 and CDR2 (germline): LNHNV, YYDKDF (reference sequence). The CDR3 is 15 residues long. V was cut by 1 base and J by 7 bases, with 14 bases left in between. Written as DNA, the CDR3 is TGTGCCACCAGCAGAGCCCTGGGGCGACTGCAGCCCCAGCATTTT. Its translation: CATSRALGRLQPQHF.